This T cell receptor (beta chain) was observed in a study of cytomegalovirus exposure and HLA in healthy donors. Overall study findings and caveats: Certain indistinguishable V segments, among them TRBV6-2 and TRBV6-3, were excluded.

This PCR relied on a set of 60 Vbeta primers and 13 Jbeta primers. The data were produced by immunoSEQ multiplex PCR, yet TCRdb's version contains in-frame clones alone and is incomplete. The sample comprises about 190,000 clones, 80% to 90% of which are singletons, and approximately 2.2% rests with the top ten. A note on this clone: As yet, its antigen is unknown.

Germline CDR1 and CDR2: SEHNR and FQNEAQ (reference sequence). The CDR3 consists of 15 residues. V lost 2 bases to trimming and J lost 1 base, with 11 bases between them. The TCR was taken from a male donor in good health and CMV-seronegative. The sequenced sample was PBMCs. The V gene is TRBV7-9, the J gene TRBJ1-2; weak D call: TRBD1 (5 bases). The CDR3 nucleotides read TGTGCCAGCAGCTTACCCAGGGCGGTTAACTATGGCTACACCTTC. Its protein is CASSLPRAVNYGYTF.